Reported below is one TCR beta chain. This receptor's antigen is unknown. The record has no base qualities; no much larger clone is one base away. The CDR3 goes from the cysteine to the phenylalanine over 15 residues. Only the CDR3 region is kept as DNA, spanning 45 bases read in frame from base 1. Based on the germline V gene (reference sequence), the CDR1 and CDR2 sequences are SGHNT and YYREEE. V ends up 2 bases short and J 10 bases short, with an unmatched junction base count of 10. TCR beta chain sequences were generated from genomic DNA using the immunoSEQ assay. Turning to the authors' computational methods: CDR3 sequences that did not begin with the conserved framework cysteine at position 104 were removed manually. To get clonality, the normalized Shannon's Diversity Index was subtracted from one, giving values from 0 (maximal diversity) to 1 (oligoclonal). Differences in the frequency of the same CDR3 between samples, such as brain versus blood, were assessed with chi-squared comparison-of-proportions tests. Public clonotypes were found by searching immuneACCESS, and the VDJdb browser was used to assess similarity to known antiviral clonotypes. TCRdb carries this immuneACCESS record with in-frame sequences only. Its versions omit some clonotypes, under half of them owing to an unresolved V gene in the studies checked, with the rest unexplained. The V and J calls and clone size come from that table; D and trimming were worked out from the DNA. Here the sample has 340,000 or so clones; over 90% occur a single time. 5% to 7% of the sample lies in the top ten.

These data are taken from a study of brain T cells in children with intractable seizures (dated by TCRdb to the early 2020s). Regarding the research as a whole: Resected brain tissue from 53 pediatric epilepsy surgery cases was first screened for immune gene transcripts using a NanoString immunology panel. About 65% of the 12 selected surgery cases also had pre-surgery blood sequenced, which left four cases with brain tissue only.

What the research found in general, with its limitations: Because sequencing depth was different between pre-surgery and post-surgery blood, clones absent from the pre-surgery sample may reflect undersampling. Viral specificity was inferred only from CDR3 sequence similarity, and patients' HCMV serostatus was unknown.

The time point label, as the study defines it: blood from clinic visit 5 months post-surgery; TSC patient then seizure free. The surgery cases showing the highest brain T cell transcript signatures were chosen for TCR beta chain sequencing of brain tissue and, when available, of blood. Before surgery, the patients had been given at least one anti-epileptic drug. TCR-sequenced patients were children with drug-resistant epilepsy due to tuberous sclerosis complex, focal cortical dysplasia, Rasmussen encephalitis or hemimegalencephaly. Bulk genomic DNA was extracted from unsorted brain tissue and whole blood with the Monarch genomic DNA purification kit.

This receptor was identified in a boy younger than two with tuberous sclerosis and intractable seizures. The specimen was peripheral blood, collected more than 4 months after surgery. This receptor chain uses TRBV5-4 and TRBJ2-3; 10 bases in between match TRBD2. The CDR3 corresponds to CASSFPAGGSRAQYF. The DNA sequence is given as TGTGCCAGCAGCTTTCCAGCGGGAGGGTCTAGGGCGCAGTATTTT. Reference TRBV5-4 and TRBJ2-3 proteins supply the regions before and after the CDR3; the full variable domain is: ETGVTQSPTHLIKTRGQQVTLRCSSQSGHNTVSWYQQALGQGPQFIFQYYREEENGRGNFPPRFSGLQFPNYSSELNVNALELDDSALYLCASSFPAGGSRAQYFGPGTRLTVL.